A selection of T cell receptor beta chains follows, all from one sample in a study of T cell responses to AZD1222 COVID-19 vaccine. Profiled with immunoSEQ multiplex PCR; TCRdb holds only in-frame clones, not every one. The sample carries about 91,000 clones, over 75% recorded once. The specimen was peripheral blood, collected on day 0 of AZD1222 vaccination. These receptors all stem from an adult in good health. The CDR3 runs from the conserved cysteine through the conserved F or W. Each record gives: CDR3 DNA, CDR3 protein, CDR3 length, clone size, J gene, D gene, V gene. A D gene is named only where the DNA matches it firmly. Some rows have no size entry. The others give once, few or many, or a class for an expanded clone.

TGCGCCAGCACCCCAGGGGCAGGGAACACTGAAGCTTTCTTT | CASTPGAGNTEAFF | 14 | - | TRBJ1-1 | - | TRBV10-2
TGTGCCAGCAGCTTAGCGCGGGGGGGCAAGGTCCCTCGGGGCAATCAGCCCCAGCATTTT | CASSLARGGKVPRGNQPQHF | 20 | - | TRBJ1-5 | - | TRBV7-8
TGTGCCAGCGGGGGGAGCACAGATACGCAGTATTTT | CASGGSTDTQYF | 12 | - | TRBJ2-3 | - | TRBV6-5
TGTGCCAGTAGTATAGCCCCGGAGGGTGCTGATGGCTACACCTTC | CASSIAPEGADGYTF | 15 | - | TRBJ1-2 | - | TRBV19
TGTGCCAGCAGTAAACAAACTACCGGGACAGGGGGAGGTTCACCCCTCCACTTT | CASSKQTTGTGGGSPLHF | 18 | - | TRBJ1-6 | TRBD1 | TRBV27
- | CASILDRGSSYNEQFF | 16 | - | TRBJ2-1 | - | TRBV2
TGTGCCAGCAGAAGTACAGGGGGGGGTAATGAAAAACTGTTTTTT | CASRSTGGGNEKLFF | 15 | - | TRBJ1-4 | TRBD1 | TRBV28
TGTGCCAGCAGTTCCAACTCCCCCCGGCCGCGGGGGGTTGGCTCGGCTAATGAAAAACTGTTTTTT | CASSSNSPRPRGVGSANEKLFF | 22 | - | TRBJ1-4 | - | TRBV7-8
TGCGCCAGCAGCCAAGACCTGAATAGCGGGAACTCCTACGAGCAGTACTTC | CASSQDLNSGNSYEQYF | 17 | - | TRBJ2-7 | TRBD2 | TRBV4-3
TGCGCCAGCAGCTCCGGGTCCTATAATTCACCCCTCCACTTT | CASSSGSYNSPLHF | 14 | - | TRBJ1-6 | - | TRBV5-1
TGTGCCAGCACCCCGCAGGCAGGGGCTCCCTATGGCTACACCTTC | CASTPQAGAPYGYTF | 15 | - | TRBJ1-2 | - | TRBV11-2
TGTGCCAGCAGCCCCGGGGTTTCCCTTAGCACAGATACGCAGTATTTT | CASSPGVSLSTDTQYF | 16 | - | TRBJ2-3 | - | TRBV7-2
TGTGCCAGCAGCCTAGGCGGGGCCGGGATGAACACTGAAGCTTTCTTT | CASSLGGAGMNTEAFF | 16 | - | TRBJ1-1 | - | TRBV7-2
TGTGCCAGCAGCGAGGGAGGTTCGGGGCTTTACGAGCAGTACTTC | CASSEGGSGLYEQYF | 15 | many | TRBJ2-7 | - | TRBV9
TGTGCCAGTAGTATAGGAAGCTGGAACACTGAAGCTTTCTTT | CASSIGSWNTEAFF | 14 | - | TRBJ1-1 | - | TRBV19
TGTGCCAGCAGTTACTCACCGGGACTAGCTACAGATACGCAGTATTTT | CASSYSPGLATDTQYF | 16 | - | TRBJ2-3 | TRBD2 | TRBV6-5
TGTGCCAGCAGTTACTCGACTAGCGGGATATCCTACGAGCAGTACTTC | CASSYSTSGISYEQYF | 16 | - | TRBJ2-7 | TRBD2 | TRBV6-2/TRBV6-3
TGTGCCAGCAGCTTGATTCAGGGGGCCCCCTACGAGCAGTACTTC | CASSLIQGAPYEQYF | 15 | - | TRBJ2-7 | TRBD1 | TRBV5-5
TGTGCCAGCTCAGGCCTCCAGGGGGATGGCTACACCTTC | CASSGLQGDGYTF | 13 | few | TRBJ1-2 | TRBD1 | TRBV18
TGTGCCACCCAAAGGGGGTCTGGGACACCCCTCCACTTT | CATQRGSGTPLHF | 13 | - | TRBJ1-6 | - | TRBV24-1
TGTGCCAGCAGTGAAACCGCCGGGGTGAATCAGCCCCAGCATTTT | CASSETAGVNQPQHF | 15 | - | TRBJ1-5 | - | TRBV6-1
TGTGCCAGCAGCCAAGATCAAGCGGGTACAAGGTACGAGCAGTACTTC | CASSQDQAGTRYEQYF | 16 | - | TRBJ2-7 | - | TRBV4-2
TGTGCCAGCAGCCCCCGGGGTGCGACCGCAGATACGCAGTATTTT | CASSPRGATADTQYF | 15 | - | TRBJ2-3 | - | TRBV27
TGTGCCAGCAGTAGACTAGGGGGAAGCTCCTACAATGAGCAGTTCTTC | CASSRLGGSSYNEQFF | 16 | - | TRBJ2-1 | - | TRBV27
TGTGCCACCTCTCGACAGGGGTACAATTCACCCCTCCACTTT | CATSRQGYNSPLHF | 14 | - | TRBJ1-6 | TRBD1 | TRBV15
TGTGCCAGCAGCAAAGCCCAGGACAGGGGGCCTTATAGCAATCAGCCCCAGCATTTT | CASSKAQDRGPYSNQPQHF | 19 | once | TRBJ1-5 | - | TRBV21-1
TGTGCCAGCTCACCGTACCAAGAGACCCAGTACTTC | CASSPYQETQYF | 12 | - | TRBJ2-5 | - | TRBV18
TGCGCCAGCAGCTTGGGTGTGATGGCCCGAAACACTGAAGCTTTCTTT | CASSLGVMARNTEAFF | 16 | - | TRBJ1-1 | - | TRBV5-1
TGTGCCAGCAGCTCAACAGGGGATAGCAATCAGCCCCAGCATTTT | CASSSTGDSNQPQHF | 15 | - | TRBJ1-5 | TRBD1 | TRBV9
TGCAGTGCTAGTCGGGCGAACACCGGGGAGCTGTTTTTT | CSASRANTGELFF | 13 | - | TRBJ2-2 | - | TRBV20-1
TGTGCCAGCAGCGCGGGACCCACTGAAGCTTTCTTT | CASSAGPTEAFF | 12 | - | TRBJ1-1 | - | TRBV9
TGTGCCAGCAGCGCCCAACAAAACACTGAAGCTTTCTTT | CASSAQQNTEAFF | 13 | few | TRBJ1-1 | - | TRBV7-3
TGTGCCAGCAGTCGCAGGGGGCTCGGTCAGCCCCAGCATTTT | CASSRRGLGQPQHF | 14 | - | TRBJ1-5 | TRBD1 | TRBV28
TGTGCCAGCAGCAAGGGGGGAATGAGCAATCAGCCCCAGCATTTT | CASSKGGMSNQPQHF | 15 | - | TRBJ1-5 | - | TRBV5-8
TGTGCCAGCAGCTCCCGGGCCAGGGACCTGAACACTGAAGCTTTCTTT | CASSSRARDLNTEAFF | 16 | - | TRBJ1-1 | - | TRBV5-4
TGTGCCAGCAGTGATCAGGATCAGCCCCAGCATTTT | CASSDQDQPQHF | 12 | - | TRBJ1-5 | - | TRBV6-1